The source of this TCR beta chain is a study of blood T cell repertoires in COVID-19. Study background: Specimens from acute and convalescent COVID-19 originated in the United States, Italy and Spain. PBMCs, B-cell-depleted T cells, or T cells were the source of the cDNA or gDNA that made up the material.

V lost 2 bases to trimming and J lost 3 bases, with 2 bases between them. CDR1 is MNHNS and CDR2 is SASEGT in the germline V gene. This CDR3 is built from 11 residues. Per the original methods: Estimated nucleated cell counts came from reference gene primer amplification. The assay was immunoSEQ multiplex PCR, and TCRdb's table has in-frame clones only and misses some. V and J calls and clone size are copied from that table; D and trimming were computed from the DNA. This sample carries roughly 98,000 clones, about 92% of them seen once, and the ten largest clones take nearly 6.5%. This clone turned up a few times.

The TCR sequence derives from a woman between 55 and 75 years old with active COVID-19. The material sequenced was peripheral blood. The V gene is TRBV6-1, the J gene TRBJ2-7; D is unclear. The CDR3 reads CASSEYYEQYF. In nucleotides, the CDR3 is TGTGCCAGCAGTGAATACTACGAGCAGTACTTC.